The 29 T cell receptor beta chains presented below share a single source sample, sequenced in a study of blood T cell repertoires in COVID-19 (TCRdb year 2020). The protocol used for the library was the immunoSEQ multiplex PCR assay. TCRdb retrieved this table from immuneACCESS and kept in-frame rearrangements only. Not all clones are present; in checked studies, unresolved V genes account for under half, and no reason is known for the remainder. The sample table shows roughly 200,000 clones, and approximately 80% are seen once. The top ten clonotypes cover about a tenth of the sample. Sequenced material: PBMCs or T cells enriched from blood (not recorded which). The receptors originated from a man aged 35 to 55 who had recovered from COVID-19.

The chain links TRBV27 to TRBJ1-2, with D tentatively TRBD1 (5 bases). This CDR3 comprises 17 residues. V lost 3 bases and J 3 bases, leaving 20 bases between the germline ends. Germline CDR1 and CDR2: MNHEY and SMNVEV (reference sequence). The CDR3: CASSFQGGAGIDYGYTF. Written as DNA, the CDR3 is TGTGCCAGCAGTTTTCAGGGTGGGGCAGGAATTGACTATGGCTACACCTTC.

This clone was found a few times. The chain employs TRBV5-1 and TRBJ2-5; TRBD2 matches at 7 bases. Germline V gives CDR1 SGHRS, CDR2 YFSETQ. After removal of 7 bases from V and 9 bases from J, the junction contained 6 bases not matched to a gene. This CDR3 has 11 residues. CDR3 residues: CASLDRGAQYF. As DNA, the CDR3 is TGCGCCAGCCTCGATCGGGGGGCCCAGTACTTC.

As for this clone: A read error may explain this, as a much larger clone is one base away. The chain is built from TRBV12-3 or TRBV12-4 and TRBJ2-7; perhaps TRBD1 as D (5 bases). The V end lost 2 bases, the J end lost 6 bases, and 8 bases lay between the germline ends. CDR3 size: 12 residues. The CDR3, as DNA: TGTGCCAGCAGTTTAAAAGGGGTCGAGCAGTACTTC. This sequence encodes CASSLKGVEQYF.

This clone was detected only a few times. This chain uses TRBV10-3 with TRBJ1-5; no definite D call. The V gene lost 5 bases and the J gene lost 1 base, with 12 bases spanning the gap. This CDR3 is 15 amino acids long. Germline-derived CDR1 and CDR2 are ENHRY and SYGVKD. CDR3 loop: CAISRDTPSNQPQHF. CDR3 in DNA: TGTGCCATCAGTCGCGACACACCGAGCAATCAGCCCCAGCATTTT.

V and J are TRBV6-5 and TRBJ1-5, with D perhaps TRBD1 (6 bases). CDR1 is MNHEY, CDR2 SVGAGI, per germline. V was shortened by 5 bases and J by 6 bases, with 14 bases between the two germline ends. This CDR3 has 14 amino acids. The CDR3 sequence is CASSRDIAGQPQHF. The DNA for the CDR3 is TGTGCCAGCAGTCGGGACATTGCGGGTCAGCCCCAGCATTTT.

In this sample, this clone turned up a few times. The genes are TRBV4-2 and TRBJ1-2; D might be TRBD1 (6 bases). The CDR3 is made up of 17 amino acids. Germline V gene sequence: CDR1 LGHNA, CDR2 YNFKEQ. The V end was cut by 0 bases, the J end by 8 bases, with 22 bases between. This CDR3 reads CASSQDVGTTLSKGYTF. Written as DNA, the CDR3 is TGTGCCAGCAGCCAAGATGTCGGGACAACCTTGTCTAAGGGCTACACCTTC.

This clone has only a few counts. Other DNA sequences in this sample translate to the same CDR3. This chain uses TRBV2 with TRBJ1-2; 9 bases align to TRBD1. Trimming removed 3 bases from V and 4 bases from J; junction bases left unmatched: 3. The germline CDR1 and CDR2 sequences are SNHLY and FYNNEI. The CDR3 covers 14 residues. In DNA form, the CDR3 reads TGTGCCAGCAGTGATGAGGACAGGGGCTATGGCTACACCTTC. Encoded protein: CASSDEDRGYGYTF.

This sequence joins TRBV12-3 or TRBV12-4 and TRBJ1-1, with D maybe TRBD1 (6 bases). Trimming shortened V by 5 bases and J by 8 bases, and 6 bases separated the two germline ends. This CDR3 contains 10 residues. CDR3 nucleotides: TGTGCCAGCAGTGGACAGGAAGCTTTCTTT. Encoded protein: CASSGQEAFF.

This clone was detected once. This chain joins TRBV7-9 and TRBJ1-1; tentatively, D is TRBD1 (5 bases). The CDR3 consists of 14 residues. The V end was cut by 2 bases, the J end by 4 bases, with 11 bases between. CDR1 is SEHNR and CDR2 is FQNEAQ in the germline V gene (reference sequence). CDR3 nucleotide sequence: TGTGCCAGCAGCTTACAGGGTAAGGCCACTGAAGCTTTCTTT. The encoded protein is CASSLQGKATEAFF.

V gene TRBV19 combines with J gene TRBJ1-2, with D maybe TRBD1 (6 bases). Germline CDR1 is LNHDA and CDR2 is SQIVND (reference sequence). V was cut by 3 bases and J by 4 bases, with 6 bases left in between. CDR3 size: 12 residues. The CDR3 sequence is CASSMDSYGYTF. The CDR3 DNA sequence: TGTGCCAGTAGTATGGACAGCTATGGCTACACCTTC.

This chain connects TRBV6-5 to TRBJ2-3; D call uncertain. Trimming took off 8 bases at V and 2 bases at J, with 5 bases between the two ends. This CDR3 has 11 residues. CDR1 MNHEY and CDR2 SVGAGI come from the germline V gene. The CDR3: CASSSTDTQYF. The CDR3 DNA sequence: TGTGCCAGCTCTTCCACAGATACGCAGTATTTT.

The rearrangement joins TRBV5-1 to TRBJ2-5; 8 bases fit TRBD2. Germline loops: CDR1 SGHRS, CDR2 YFSETQ. V was clipped by 3 bases and J by 5 bases; unmatched bases: 6. The CDR3 totals 14 residues. CDR3 sequence: CASSYSGAAETQYF. CDR3 nucleotide sequence: TGCGCCAGCAGCTATAGCGGGGCTGCGGAGACCCAGTACTTC.

The chain carries TRBV5-4 and TRBJ2-1; 7 nucleotides align to TRBD2. The CDR3 covers 16 residues. V was clipped by 4 bases and J by 5 bases; unmatched bases: 12. Germline V gene data show CDR1 as SGHNT and CDR2 as YYREEE (reference sequence). The CDR3 protein is CASSPPKAGSNNEQFF. CDR3 nucleotide sequence: TGTGCCAGCAGCCCCCCGAAAGCGGGAAGCAACAATGAGCAGTTCTTC.

V is TRBV27 and J is TRBJ1-5; D remains ambiguous. The CDR3 spans 15 residues. Per germline, CDR1 MNHEY and CDR2 SMNVEV (reference sequence). The V and J ends lost 6 bases and 2 bases respectively, with 14 bases between them. CDR3 nucleotides: TGTGCCAGCAGCCCGAACAGTTTGGGCAATCAGCCCCAGCATTTT. Translating it yields CASSPNSLGNQPQHF.

V gene TRBV5-6 combines with J gene TRBJ2-7; 7 nucleotides line up with TRBD1. The CDR3 runs to 14 residues. The V gene end was trimmed by 3 bases and the J gene end by 1 base; junction bases not matched to a gene: 4. The germline gives CDR1 SGHDT, CDR2 YYEEEE. This CDR3 reads CASSSYRGSYEQYF. CDR3 bases: TGTGCCAGCAGCTCATACAGGGGTTCCTACGAGCAGTACTTC.

The gene calls are TRBV19 and TRBJ1-1, with TRBD1 identical over 8 bases. This CDR3 is 14 amino acids long. The ends lost 6 bases at V and 4 bases at J; junction bases unmatched: 7. The germline V gene has CDR1 LNHDA and CDR2 SQIVND (reference sequence). In DNA form, the CDR3 reads TGTGCCAGTAGCGCGACAGGGGTTACCACTGAAGCTTTCTTT. Amino acid sequence: CASSATGVTTEAFF.

The chain links TRBV5-6 to TRBJ2-3; TRBD2 matches 10 bases. With 0 bases clipped from V and 5 bases from J, the junction kept 3 bases outside the gene matches. Germline CDR1 reads SGHDT; CDR2 reads YYEEEE. The CDR3 consists of 15 residues. The CDR3 protein is CASSLGLAGRDTQYF. The CDR3 DNA reads as TGTGCCAGCAGCTTGGGACTAGCGGGCCGAGATACGCAGTATTTT.

The chain employs TRBV12-3 or TRBV12-4 and TRBJ1-3, with no clear D. The germline V and J ends were trimmed by 8 bases and 2 bases, with 10 bases remaining between them. This CDR3 contains 13 residues. CDR3 protein: CASPVGAGNTIYF. DNA of the CDR3: TGTGCCAGCCCAGTCGGGGCTGGAAACACCATATATTTT.

The chain employs TRBV20-1 and TRBJ2-5; D may be TRBD2 (5 bases). The CDR3 runs 13 residues. V lost 6 bases and J 1 base, leaving 12 bases between the germline ends. The germline V gene has CDR1 DFQATT and CDR2 SNEGSKA (reference sequence). The CDR3 region is CSASTGSQETQYF. The CDR3 DNA reads TGCAGTGCAAGTACGGGGTCCCAAGAGACCCAGTACTTC.

The chain couples TRBV2 to TRBJ2-3; 9 bases are a match to TRBD2. CDR1 is SNHLY, CDR2 FYNNEI, per germline. Trimming removed 8 bases from V and 4 bases from J; junction bases left unmatched: 13. CDR3 size: 16 residues. The CDR3, as DNA: TGTGCCAGCCGTCCCCCAGCCCAGCGGGAGGCAGATACGCAGTATTTT. Its translation is CASRPPAQREADTQYF.

V and J are TRBV2 and TRBJ1-2, with D possibly being TRBD1 (6 bases). Germline CDR1 SNHLY, CDR2 FYNNEI. V gave up 7 bases and J gave up 1 base, with 10 bases separating them. This CDR3 region has 13 residues. The CDR3 DNA reads as TGTGCCAGCAACGGACAGCTTAACTATGGCTACACCTTC. Residues: CASNGQLNYGYTF.

CDR3 in DNA: TGTGCCAGCAGCGCACGTGGAGCTGCGAACACTGAAGCTTTCTTT. Protein product: CASSARGAANTEAFF. The V and J genes are TRBV9 and TRBJ1-1; D uncertain. Looked up from germline, CDR1 is SGDLS and CDR2 is YYNGEE. Trimming removed 3 bases at V and 1 base at J, with 13 bases between. The CDR3 is 15 amino acids.

The genes are TRBV7-8 and TRBJ2-7, with 10 bases identical to TRBD1. With V trimmed by 2 bases and J by 5 bases, 6 bases remained unmatched. There are 15 residues in the CDR3. Germline CDR1 SGHVS, CDR2 FQNEAQ. The CDR3 spells CASSLLMTGGHEQYF. CDR3 sequence (DNA): TGTGCCAGCAGCTTATTAATGACAGGGGGCCACGAGCAGTACTTC.

This clone was observed a handful of times. The rearrangement links TRBV7-9 to TRBJ1-1; D gene ambiguous. V was cut by 4 bases and J by 1 base, with 10 bases left in between. The germline CDR1 and CDR2 sequences are SEHNR and FQNEAQ (reference sequence). The CDR3 runs 14 residues. The CDR3 bases are TGTGCCAGCAGCTCCACGACGGGGAACACTGAAGCTTTCTTT. This translates into CASSSTTGNTEAFF.

The CDR3 sequence is CATSTWGIWGHYGYTF. The CDR3 DNA reads TGTGCCACCAGTACCTGGGGGATTTGGGGGCACTATGGCTACACCTTC. The chain is built from TRBV24-1 and TRBJ1-2; weak D call: TRBD1 (6 bases). The V gene lost 6 bases and the J gene lost 3 bases, with 19 bases spanning the gap. The CDR3 is 16 amino acids. CDR1 KGHDR and CDR2 SFDVKD come from the germline V gene.

The CDR3 DNA sequence: TGTGCCAGCAGTTCCCTTAGCCAGGGGGGCACTGAAGCTTTCTTT. Translation gives CASSSLSQGGTEAFF. V gene TRBV6-5 combines with J gene TRBJ1-1, with 7 bases that match TRBD1. The length of the CDR3 is 15 residues. Germline V gives CDR1 MNHEY, CDR2 SVGAGI. J was trimmed by 4 bases and V by 4 bases; bases with no gene match: 9.

This chain links TRBV5-4 with TRBJ1-1; D might be TRBD1 (6 bases). The CDR3 is 19 amino acids. Trimming cost V 0 bases and J 2 bases, with 23 bases left between them. Germline assignment: CDR1 SGHNT and CDR2 YYREEE (reference sequence). The CDR3 loop is CASSLVDWGRQGTNTEAFF. The CDR3, as DNA: TGTGCCAGCAGCTTGGTGGACTGGGGGCGGCAGGGGACAAACACTGAAGCTTTCTTT.

The chain carries TRBV9 and TRBJ2-1, with 7 bases aligning to TRBD2. The CDR3 runs to 17 residues. CDR1 is SGDLS, CDR2 YYNGEE, per germline. V lost 3 bases and J lost 2; bases outside the gene matches: 11. The CDR3, as DNA: TGTGCCAGCAGCGAGGGGCTAGGCGGGGGTCCCTACAATGAGCAGTTCTTC. Protein product: CASSEGLGGGPYNEQFF. The whole variable domain, filled in from reference TRBV9 and TRBJ2-1, reads DSGVTQTPKHLITATGQRVTLRCSPRSGDLSVYWYQQSLDQGLQFLIQYYNGEERAKGNILERFSAQQFPDLHSELNLSSLELGDSALYFCASSEGLGGGPYNEQFFGPGTRLTVL.

The chain is built from TRBV3-1 (or the pseudogene TRBV3-2) and TRBJ1-2, with TRBD1 matching over 11 bases. Germline lookup yields CDR1 LGHDT and CDR2 YNNKEL (reference sequence). The CDR3 consists of 17 residues. V dropped 0 bases and J dropped 2; count of bases not matched to a gene: 5. DNA of the CDR3: TGTGCCAGCAGCCAAGATTGGACAGGGGGCGGGAACTATGGCTACACCTTC. Its protein is CASSQDWTGGGNYGYTF.